Listed below are T cell receptor beta chains from one sample, sequenced in a study of blood T cell dynamics during melanoma immunotherapy. The repertoire was sequenced with immunoSEQ multiplex PCR; TCRdb's copy has only in-frame clones and lacks some. This sample yields roughly 8,900 clones, of which about 85% are seen a single time; approximately 6% belongs to the top ten. The sequencing here drew on blood, taken from a patient treated with checkpoint blockade. These TCRs come from a human donor with melanoma. Both conserved end residues are part of each CDR3. The order of the fields is J gene, D gene, V gene, clone size, CDR3 protein, CDR3 DNA. A D gene is named only where the DNA matches it firmly. The listing skips clone size in some rows; elsewhere it reads once, few, many or a size class.

TRBJ2-1,TRBD1,TRBV4-1,-,CASSQTGQGPYNEQFF,TGCGCCAGCAGCCAAACCGGACAGGGCCCCTACAATGAGCAGTTCTTC
TRBJ2-2,TRBD1,TRBV28,once,CASRTGQGVIGTGELFF,TGTGCCAGCAGAACAGGACAGGGAGTGATTGGGACCGGGGAGCTGTTTTTT
TRBJ2-5,-,TRBV6-1,-,CASTRDFQETQYF,TGTGCCAGCACCCGGGACTTCCAAGAGACCCAGTACTTC
TRBJ1-2,TRBD1,TRBV19,-,CASSVRDRGNGYTF,TGTGCCAGTAGTGTCCGGGACAGGGGGAATGGCTACACCTTC
TRBJ2-3,-,TRBV4-2,-,CASSQETTDTQYF,TGTGCCAGCAGCCAAGAGACAACAGATACGCAGTATTTT
TRBJ2-7,-,TRBV28,-,CASRDYEQYF,TGTGCCAGCAGAGATTACGAGCAGTACTTC
TRBJ2-5,TRBD2,TRBV10-1,-,CASRRLAGGRETQYF,TGCGCCAGCAGGAGACTAGCGGGGGGGAGGGAGACCCAGTACTTC
TRBJ2-1,TRBD2,TRBV30,-,CAWTGRLKSGYNEQFF,TGTGCCTGGACCGGGAGGCTCAAAAGCGGCTACAATGAGCAGTTCTTC
TRBJ1-5,TRBD1,TRBV16,-,CASTRGGAGQPQHF,TGTGCCAGCACCAGGGGGGGCGCGGGTCAGCCCCAGCATTTT
TRBJ2-7,TRBD1,TRBV28,few,CASSLTGSPYEQYF,TGTGCCAGCAGTTTGACAGGGTCCCCCTACGAGCAGTACTTC
TRBJ2-1,TRBD2,TRBV6-1,-,CASSEGWEGGEQFF,TGTGCCAGCAGTGAAGGGTGGGAGGGCGGCGAGCAGTTCTTC
TRBJ2-7,TRBD1,TRBV6-5,-,CASSYSGTGNYEQYF,TGTGCCAGCAGTTACTCGGGGACAGGGAACTACGAGCAGTACTTC
TRBJ2-1,-,TRBV5-4,-,CASSLGWGAGYNEQFF,TGTGCCAGCAGCTTGGGGTGGGGAGCAGGTTACAATGAGCAGTTCTTC
TRBJ1-2,-,TRBV20-1,-,CSARGVGGYTF,TGCAGTGCTAGAGGGGTCGGAGGCTACACCTTC
TRBJ2-1,TRBD2,TRBV6-6,-,CASSGGTSGVSEQFF,TGTGCCAGCAGCGGAGGGACTAGCGGGGTCAGTGAGCAGTTCTTC
TRBJ1-4,-,TRBV27,-,CASSPPAGRGEKLFF,TGTGCCAGCAGCCCCCCGGCAGGTCGGGGTGAAAAACTGTTTTTT
TRBJ1-4,TRBD1,TRBV19,-,CASSRTGTGGTNEKLFF,TGTGCCAGTAGTAGGACCGGGACAGGGGGAACTAATGAAAAACTGTTTTTT
TRBJ2-2,TRBD1,TRBV28,-,CASSKDRGRPVTGELFF,TGTGCCAGCAGTAAGGACAGGGGGCGACCGGTTACCGGGGAGCTGTTTTTT
TRBJ1-5,-,TRBV5-4,-,CASSSQGSNQPQHF,TGTGCCAGCAGCTCCCAGGGAAGCAATCAGCCCCAGCATTTT
TRBJ1-2,-,TRBV7-2,once,CASSLEHSNYGYTF,TGTGCCAGCAGCTTAGAACACAGCAACTATGGCTACACCTTC
TRBJ1-4,TRBD1,TRBV7-9,-,CASSFSDRGSEEKLFF,TGTGCCAGCAGCTTCTCGGACAGGGGCTCGGAAGAAAAACTGTTTTTT
TRBJ1-1,-,TRBV12-5,-,CASGPPAGWRAFF,TGTGCTAGTGGTCCCCCAGCCGGTTGGCGAGCTTTCTTT
TRBJ2-2,TRBD2,TRBV11-3,-,CASSPHSGSLTGELFF,TGTGCCAGCAGCCCCCATAGCGGGAGTCTGACCGGGGAGCTGTTTTTT
TRBJ2-7,-,TRBV6-5,-,CASSEGPAYEQYF,TGTGCCAGCAGTGAAGGGCCAGCCTACGAGCAGTACTTC
TRBJ2-5,TRBD2,TRBV6-5,few,CASSYSLAGEETQYF,TGTGCCAGCAGTTACTCACTAGCGGGAGAGGAGACCCAGTACTTC